This T cell receptor beta chain was recovered during a study of PD-1 blockade in classical Hodgkin lymphoma. Across the whole study: Intravenous nivolumab at 3 mg/kg was given to patients every 2 weeks. Regarding the study as a whole: Patients who began taking nivolumab under 1 year after ASCT were left out. In newly diagnosed patients, baseline TCR diversity was reportedly below that of healthy donors.

In regard to this clone: The antigen remains undetermined.

Libraries were prepared by immunoSEQ multiplex PCR; TCRdb keeps only in-frame clonotypes and omits some of them. Of 49,000 or so clones in the sample, around three quarters are singletons; the top ten hold over 20%. Deletions cut 5 bases from V and 5 bases from J, with 15 bases between. The CDR3 covers 14 residues. Germline loops: CDR1 LGHNA, CDR2 YSLEER. Every single patient, without exception, relapsed after autologous stem cell transplantation, and brentuximab vedotin exposure varied. Reported best responses ranged across complete response, partial response or progressive disease. The chain uses TRBV4-3 and TRBJ1-1; D may be TRBD1 (6 bases). This material consisted of peripheral blood mononuclear cells (PBMCs), taken before the second cycle of nivolumab. The clonotype was recovered from a human donor with classical Hodgkin lymphoma. This CDR3 is CASSKTGRGTEAFF. CDR3 bases: TGCGCCAGCAGCAAAACAGGGAGAGGAACTGAAGCTTTCTTT.